The source of this T cell receptor (beta chain) is a study of tumor-infiltrating lymphocytes in primary liver carcinoma. Regarding this clonotype: The antigen is unknown.

Total RNA and DNA came together from approximately 22-30 mg of bulk tissue without cell sorting. The researchers produced TCR beta cDNA from approximately 0.45 ug total RNA with a constant-region primer. Three nested multiplex PCR rounds of slightly modified ARM-PCR generated TCR beta libraries. TCRdb reprocessed the multiplex PCR reads with MiXCR, giving one entry per CDR3 protein. The sample includes tens of thousands of distinct CDR3 sequences, less than 75% of them seen just once. General study points: The 250 largest clones made up significantly more of tumor than blood repertoires (p = 0.039).

The TCR comes from a man aged 40-55 years with primary liver carcinoma and hepatitis B virus infection. The sample was liver tumor tissue from sampling region 2. Subset of the sample: tumor region T2, inferior pole.

The CDR3 region is CASSYEGGSGSGANVLTF. CDR3 nucleotide sequence: TGTGCCAGCAGTTACGAAGGCGGGAGTGGGTCTGGGGCCAACGTCCTGACTTTC. The gene calls are TRBV6-2 or TRBV6-3 and TRBJ2-6; 7 bases match TRBD2. CDR3 length: 18 residues. V lost 2 bases, J lost 1 base, and 8 bases stayed unmatched. Germline V CDR1 and CDR2: MNHEY, SVGEGT.